This T cell receptor (beta chain) comes out of a study of OX40 agonist ivuxolimab in advanced cancers. Study-level information: Ivuxolimab is a fully human IgG2 antibody that activates OX40 (CD134). Mean age around 60 years, range roughly 20 to 85; about 85% male. The study reported partial responses in three patients: one hepatocellular carcinoma, two cutaneous melanoma.

The table lists this clone with a count of one. The target antigen is unknown. CDR1 SQVTM and CDR2 ANQGSEA come from the germline V gene. V dropped 4 bases and J dropped 1; count of bases not matched to a gene: 7. This CDR3 comprises 15 residues. Sequencing was performed with immunoSEQ multiplex PCR; in TCRdb, only in-frame clones are kept and a portion is missing. The profile shows 98,000 or so clones, approximately 86% of them singletons. Study-wide findings and caveats: Expanded peripheral T-cell antigen specificity went undetermined.

The source of this sequence is an adult with an advanced solid tumor such as melanoma, head and neck, liver or kidney cancer. Sequenced material: CD4+ or CD8+ T cells sorted from blood, taken in a trial of the OX40 agonist ivuxolimab. The chain has TRBV29-1 and TRBJ2-3; 8 positions agree with TRBD2. This CDR3 is CSVGATGGGTDTQYF. The DNA for the CDR3 is TGCAGCGTTGGTGCAACGGGAGGGGGCACAGATACGCAGTATTTT.